The next 9 T cell receptor beta chains were all read from a single sample in a study of cytomegalovirus exposure and HLA in healthy donors. Sequencing was performed with immunoSEQ multiplex PCR; in TCRdb, only in-frame clones are kept and a portion is missing. The sample contains over 100,000 clones, about nine tenths of which appear only once. The sequencing input was PBMCs. The receptor set was obtained from a man aged 30-40 years in good health and CMV-seronegative.

The rearrangement uses TRBV4-1 and TRBJ2-5, with 7 bases lining up with TRBD2. This CDR3 has 16 residues. CDR1 MGHRA and CDR2 YSYEKL come from the germline V gene. V shed 1 base and J 5 bases; nucleotides not matched to a gene: 10. In DNA, the CDR3 is TGCGCCAGCAGCCAAGCAGCGGGGCCCCGTGGGGAGACCCAGTACTTC. It is translated as CASSQAAGPRGETQYF.

The rearrangement uses TRBV13 and TRBJ2-2; 7 bases are a match to TRBD2. The germline V gene encodes CDR1 PRHDT and CDR2 FYEKMQ (reference sequence). The CDR3 runs to 15 residues. With V trimmed by 0 bases and J by 4 bases, 2 bases remained unmatched. Here the CDR3 reads CASSLGLATTGELFF. The CDR3 coding sequence is TGTGCCAGCAGCTTAGGACTAGCGACCACCGGGGAGCTGTTTTTT. Complete variable domain (other parts from reference TRBV13 and TRBJ2-2): AAGVIQSPRHLIKEKRETATLKCYPIPRHDTVYWYQQGPGQDPQFLISFYEKMQSDKGSIPDRFSAQQFSDYHSELNMSSLELGDSALYFCASSLGLATTGELFFGEGSRLTVL.

The J gene is TRBJ1-1, the V gene TRBV7-2; D unresolved. From germline, CDR1 is SGHTA and CDR2 FQGNSA. V dropped 1 base and J dropped 1 base, with 7 bases sitting between them. CDR3 length: 14 residues. The CDR3 spells CASSLVGANTEAFF. Written as DNA, the CDR3 is TGTGCCAGCAGCTTAGTGGGAGCGAACACTGAAGCTTTCTTT.

Details on this clone: In this CDR3 the conserved last residue, phenylalanine or tryptophan, is missing, so a read error is likely. This sequence joins TRBV29-1 and TRBJ1-2; 8 bases agree with TRBD1. The CDR3 is 12 amino acids. CDR1 and CDR2 from the germline V gene are SQVTM and ANQGSEA. After removal of 8 bases from V and 8 bases from J, the junction contained 10 bases not matched to a gene. CDR3 amino acids: CSTLTGGRGYTL. In DNA, the CDR3 is TGCAGCACCCTCACAGGGGGACGGGGCTACACCCTC.

Comment on this clone: The same CDR3 can be traced to other DNA sequences in this sample. The J gene is TRBJ1-2, the V gene TRBV9; possibly TRBD1 for D (6 bases). Looked up from germline, CDR1 is SGDLS and CDR2 is YYNGEE. V was cut by 0 bases and J by 7 bases, with 7 bases left in between. The CDR3 has 12 amino acids. Written as DNA, the CDR3 is TGTGCCAGCAGCGTAGGCAGGGGTGGCTACACCTTC. Its translation: CASSVGRGGYTF.

The chain couples TRBV11-3 to TRBJ2-2; the match to TRBD1 covers 8 bases. The CDR3 has 15 amino acids. Per the germline V gene, CDR1 is SGHNT and CDR2 is YENEEA. V dropped 5 bases and J dropped 8; count of bases not matched to a gene: 10. CDR3 sequence reads: CASSHRDRGTGELFF. The CDR3 nucleotides read TGTGCCAGCAGCCACCGTGACAGGGGCACGGGGGAGCTGTTTTTT.

This chain links TRBV15 with TRBJ2-2, with TRBD1 matching over 9 bases. CDR3 length equals 15 residues. The germline V gene has CDR1 LNHNV and CDR2 YYDKDF (reference sequence). Unmatched junction bases numbered 5, after V lost 4 bases and J lost 5 bases. Here the CDR3 reads CATSNHRGRTGELFF. DNA for the CDR3: TGTGCCACCAGCAACCACAGGGGGCGGACCGGGGAGCTGTTTTTT.

In this sample, this clone turned up once. V usage is TRBV7-8 and J usage is TRBJ2-2, with D uncertain. Germline CDR1 and CDR2: SGHVS and FQNEAQ. The CDR3 spans 13 residues. V dropped 4 bases and J dropped 4 bases, with 7 bases sitting between them. The CDR3 sequence: CASSSLVTGELFF. In DNA form, the CDR3 reads TGTGCCAGCAGCTCCCTTGTCACCGGGGAGCTGTTTTTT. The whole variable domain, filled in from reference TRBV7-8 and TRBJ2-2, reads GAGVSQSPRYKVAKRGQDVALRCDPISGHVSLFWYQQALGQGPEFLTYFQNEAQLDKSGLPSDRFFAERPEGSVSTLKIQRTQQEDSAVYLCASSSLVTGELFFGEGSRLTVL.

This clone was recorded once. V and J are TRBV14 and TRBJ1-2, with 9 nucleotides matching TRBD1. V was clipped by 1 base and J by 3 bases; unmatched bases: 3. Per germline, CDR1 SGHDN and CDR2 FVKESK. CDR3 length: 15 amino acids. The chain's CDR3 is CASSQVQGAYYGYTF. The CDR3 DNA is TGTGCCAGCAGCCAAGTACAGGGGGCTTACTATGGCTACACCTTC.